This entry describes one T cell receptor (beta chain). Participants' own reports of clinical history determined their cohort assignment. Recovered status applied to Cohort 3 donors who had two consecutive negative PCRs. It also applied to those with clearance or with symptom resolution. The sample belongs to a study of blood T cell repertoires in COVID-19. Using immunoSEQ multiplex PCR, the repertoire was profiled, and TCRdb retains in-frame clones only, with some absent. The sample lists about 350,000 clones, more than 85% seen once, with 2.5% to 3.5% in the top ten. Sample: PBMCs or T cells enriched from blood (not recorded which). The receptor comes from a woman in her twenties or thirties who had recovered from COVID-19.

DNA of the CDR3: TGTGCCAGCAGTTACCGCAGTGGCACTGAAGCTTTCTTT. Amino acids: CASSYRSGTEAFF. The rearrangement joins TRBV6-5 to TRBJ1-1; D is ambiguous. The V gene's germline CDR1 is MNHEY and CDR2 SVGAGI. V was clipped by 2 bases and J by 4 bases, with 8 bases between them. The CDR3 length is 13 residues.